This is a list of T cell receptor beta chains from one sample in a study of blood T cell dynamics during melanoma immunotherapy. Data came from immunoSEQ multiplex PCR; TCRdb stores just in-frame clones and leaves some out. The table includes roughly 3,700 clones, about 95% detected once. This specimen was effector memory CD8+ T cells from blood, taken from a patient treated with checkpoint blockade. These receptors all stem from a human donor with melanoma. The CDR3 runs from the conserved cysteine through the conserved F or W. D genes are given only for firm matches. Some rows have no size entry. The others give once, few or many, or a class for an expanded clone.

size,D,J,V,DNA,CDR3
NA,NA,TRBJ2-7,TRBV6-5,TGTGCCAGCAGTCCCAGGGGCCTCGAGCAGTACTTC,CASSPRGLEQYF
NA,NA,TRBJ2-7,TRBV5-1,TGCGCCAGCAGCTTGGAGGGGTCCATCTCCTACGAGCAGTACTTC,CASSLEGSISYEQYF
NA,TRBD2,TRBJ2-5,TRBV5-1,TGCGCCAGCAGCTTGTCGCTAGCGGGCGGCCAAGAGACCCAGTACTTC,CASSLSLAGGQETQYF
NA,TRBD2,TRBJ2-5,TRBV27,TGTGCCAGCAGTGCCGCGGGGGGAGGGGCCCAGTACTTC,CASSAAGGGAQYF
few,NA,TRBJ2-5,TRBV7-9,TGTGCCAGCAGCTTAGCTCTGCATGGGGAGACCCAGTACTTC,CASSLALHGETQYF
few,TRBD1,TRBJ1-5,TRBV6-5,TGTGCCAGTGCGACAGGGATGAATCAGCCCCAGCATTTT,CASATGMNQPQHF
NA,NA,TRBJ2-4,TRBV6-4,TGTGCCAGCACCGGACACCTAGCCAAAAACATTCAGTACTTC,CASTGHLAKNIQYF
NA,TRBD2,TRBJ2-1,TRBV7-2,TGTGCCAGCAGGCGGGGGGCTAGCGGCACCTACAATGAGCAGTTCTTC,CASRRGASGTYNEQFF
NA,NA,TRBJ1-1,TRBV6-1,TGTGCCAGCAGTGAAATCGAGGGTACGCACACTGAAGCTTTCTTT,CASSEIEGTHTEAFF
NA,TRBD1,TRBJ2-7,TRBV7-8,TGTGCCAGCAGCTTAGCGACAGGGAAATTCGACGAGCAGTACTTC,CASSLATGKFDEQYF
NA,TRBD2,TRBJ2-3,TRBV28,TGTGCCAGCAGTTTAGGGCGGGGGGGGCCAGATACGCAGTATTTT,CASSLGRGGPDTQYF
NA,NA,TRBJ2-7,TRBV6-1,TGTGCCAGCAGTGAAACCTGGGCGCAGTACTTC,CASSETWAQYF
NA,TRBD2,TRBJ2-1,TRBV6-4,TGTGCCAGCAGTGGGATAGCGGGGGCCTTTAATGAGCAGTTCTTC,CASSGIAGAFNEQFF
NA,TRBD2,TRBJ2-7,TRBV7-6,TGTGCCAGCAGCTTACGGGGTAGCGGGATCTACGAGCAGTACTTC,CASSLRGSGIYEQYF
once,NA,TRBJ2-1,TRBV6-5,TGTGCCAGCAGTTACTCGGGCCCCTACAATGAGCAGTTCTTC,CASSYSGPYNEQFF
NA,NA,TRBJ1-4,TRBV7-8,TGTGCCAGCAGCTTTTACAGGACCGCAACTAATGAAAAACTGTTTTTT,CASSFYRTATNEKLFF
NA,NA,TRBJ1-2,TRBV9,TGTGCCAGCAGCCCAGGGGAAGGCTACACCTTC,CASSPGEGYTF
NA,NA,TRBJ2-2,TRBV28,TGTGCCAGCAGGAACAGGGTACAGAACACCGGGGAGCTGTTTTTT,CASRNRVQNTGELFF
NA,NA,TRBJ2-3,TRBV6-1,TGTGCCAGCAGTGAAGCGCCAGGGACTCTTGGCACAGATACGCAGTATTTT,CASSEAPGTLGTDTQYF
NA,NA,TRBJ2-7,TRBV4-1,TGCGCCAGCAGCCAGCACGGCGCCTACGAGCAGTACTTC,CASSQHGAYEQYF
NA,TRBD1,TRBJ2-7,TRBV7-8,TGTGCCAGCAGCTTGCAGACAGGGATCTACGAGCAGTACTTC,CASSLQTGIYEQYF
NA,TRBD2,TRBJ2-1,TRBV2,TGTGCCAGCAGTGAGGGTCCAGCGGGAGGGCCTAGTGAGCAGTTCTTC,CASSEGPAGGPSEQFF
few,NA,TRBJ2-7,TRBV19,TGTGCCAGTAGTATGGGGCCAGCCTACGAGCAGTACTTC,CASSMGPAYEQYF
NA,NA,TRBJ1-4,TRBV28,TGTGCCGTAGGAACAGAGCTAATGACAACTAATGAAAAACTGTTTTTT,CAVGTELMTTNEKLFF
NA,NA,TRBJ2-7,TRBV9,TGTGCCAGCAGCCCTGGGACGGGGTCCTACGAGCAGTACTTC,CASSPGTGSYEQYF
few,NA,TRBJ1-2,TRBV15,TGTGCCACCAGCAGAGATGGCAGGGAGAACGGCTACACCTTC,CATSRDGRENGYTF
NA,NA,TRBJ1-1,TRBV28,TGTGCCAGCAGTGAGTCCCGAACTGAAGCTTTCTTT,CASSESRTEAFF
NA,NA,TRBJ2-7,TRBV7-2,TGTGCCAGCAGCTTACCCACTCCCTCAAGTAACGAGCAGTACTTC,CASSLPTPSSNEQYF
NA,NA,TRBJ2-1,TRBV9,TGTGCCAGCAGCGTAGGGTGGGGGAACCATGAGCAGTTCTTC,CASSVGWGNHEQFF
NA,TRBD2,TRBJ2-1,TRBV9,TGTGCCAGCAGCGGCGGGACTAGAGAGCAGTTCTTC,CASSGGTREQFF
NA,NA,TRBJ2-2,TRBV5-1,TGCGCCAGCAGCTTGGAAGGGGGAAAGACCGGGGAGCTGTTTTTT,CASSLEGGKTGELFF
NA,TRBD2,TRBJ2-1,TRBV27,TGTGCCAGCAGTCTCAGACTAGCGGGAGGAGAGCAGTTCTTC,CASSLRLAGGEQFF